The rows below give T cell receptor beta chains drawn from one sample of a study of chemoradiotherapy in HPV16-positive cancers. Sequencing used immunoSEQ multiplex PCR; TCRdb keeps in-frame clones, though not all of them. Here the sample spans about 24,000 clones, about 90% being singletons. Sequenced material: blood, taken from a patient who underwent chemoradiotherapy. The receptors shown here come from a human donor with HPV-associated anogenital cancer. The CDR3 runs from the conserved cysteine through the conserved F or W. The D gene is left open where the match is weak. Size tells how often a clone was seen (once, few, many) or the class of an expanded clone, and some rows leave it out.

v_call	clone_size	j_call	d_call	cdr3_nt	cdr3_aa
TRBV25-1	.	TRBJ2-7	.	TGTGCCAGCAGTGATCCCTCGGACGAGCAGTACTTC	CASSDPSDEQYF
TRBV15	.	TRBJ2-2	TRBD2	TGTGCCACCAGCAGAGATTTAGCGGGGACGAACACCGGGGAGCTGTTTTTT	CATSRDLAGTNTGELFF
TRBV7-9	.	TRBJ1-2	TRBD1	TGTGCCAGCAGCCCCCAGACAGGGGTGGATGGCTACACCTTC	CASSPQTGVDGYTF
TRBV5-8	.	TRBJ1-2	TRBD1	TGTGCCAGCAGCTTCCTGGCAGGGGGTAGCTATGGCTACACCTTC	CASSFLAGGSYGYTF
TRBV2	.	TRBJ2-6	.	TGTGCCAGCAGTCCACGAAGTCCACAACAAAGCTCTGGGGCCAACGTCCTGACTTTC	CASSPRSPQQSSGANVLTF
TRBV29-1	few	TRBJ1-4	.	TGCAGCGTGGGGACGGGTACTAATGAAAAACTGTTTTTT	CSVGTGTNEKLFF
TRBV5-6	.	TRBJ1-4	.	TGTGCCAGCAGGAGGAGGGAGGGCGGTGAAAAACTGTTTTTT	CASRRREGGEKLFF
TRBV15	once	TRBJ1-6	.	TGTGCCACCAGCTGGGGAGTCGTTAATTCACCCCTCCACTTT	CATSWGVVNSPLHF
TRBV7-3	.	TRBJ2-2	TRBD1	TGTGCCAGCAGCCTAAGAACAGGGGCGAACACCGGGGAGCTGTTTTTT	CASSLRTGANTGELFF
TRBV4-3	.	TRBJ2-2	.	TGCGCCAGCAGCCAAGACACAGGGTGGGCCGGGGAGCTGTTTTTT	CASSQDTGWAGELFF
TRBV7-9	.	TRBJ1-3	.	TGTGCCAGCAGCCGACGCTTGGGAACTGGAAACACCATATATTTT	CASSRRLGTGNTIYF
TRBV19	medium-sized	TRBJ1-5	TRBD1	TGTGCCAGTAGTATTCAGGGGGCTTATCAGCCCCAGCATTTT	CASSIQGAYQPQHF
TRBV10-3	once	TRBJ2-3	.	TGTGCCATCAGTGAACTAGCAAAATCAGATACGCAGTATTTT	CAISELAKSDTQYF
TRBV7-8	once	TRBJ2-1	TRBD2	TGTGCCAGCAGCTTAAGGCTAGCGGGAACCAATGAGCAGTTCTTC	CASSLRLAGTNEQFF
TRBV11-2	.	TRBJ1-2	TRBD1	TGTGCCAGCAGCTATACTACAGGGGTAATGTTTGGCTACACCTTC	CASSYTTGVMFGYTF
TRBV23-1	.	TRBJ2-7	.	TGCGCCAGCAGTCAATCCCCAGGACAGACCTACGAGCAGTACTTC	CASSQSPGQTYEQYF
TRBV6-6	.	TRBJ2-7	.	TGTGCCAGCAGTTACTCGACTAGATCCTACGAGCAGTACTTC	CASSYSTRSYEQYF
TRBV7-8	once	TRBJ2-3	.	TGTGCCAGCAAACGGACATCTGCAGATACGCAGTATTTT	CASKRTSADTQYF
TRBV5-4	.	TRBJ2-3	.	TGTGCCAGCAGCTCCCCACACGCAGATACGCAGTATTTT	CASSSPHADTQYF
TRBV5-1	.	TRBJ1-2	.	TGCGCCAGCAGCTCGGCAGTGGGACTAGTCTATGGCTACACCTTC	CASSSAVGLVYGYTF
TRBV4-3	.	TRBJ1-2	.	TGCGCCAGCAGCCAAGATGGGTACTATGGCTACACCTTC	CASSQDGYYGYTF
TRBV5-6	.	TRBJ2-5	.	TGTGCCAGCCTTTCCGCCGGGAGCCAAGAGACCCAGTACTTC	CASLSAGSQETQYF